This TCR beta chain was documented in a study of human T cells and chemical hapten exposure (dated by TCRdb to the early 2020s). At the level of the whole study: For sensitization, 2% DPC in acetone was applied to a roughly 2 cm by roughly 2 cm area of upper inner arm skin. Weekly therapeutic DPC doses were additionally applied to the scalp of patients throughout the approximately 25-week study period. Patch tests used Finn chambers with 0.01% DPC on the upper back, scored after 6 days by International Contact Dermatitis Research Group standards. Alopecia areata with under or over 50% scalp involvement, alopecia totalis and alopecia universalis were represented in the patient cohort, which was mostly female. Libraries were combined into a pool for sequencing, and differences in TCR yield between samples came mainly from small differences in library volumes within the pool. In alopecia patients, the study followed how the peripheral blood TCR repertoire changed in vivo over primary and secondary sensitization to diphenylcyclopropenone (DPC), a hapten. Blood samples were taken from patients before sensitization (week 0) and then at 2, 6 and about 24 weeks after DPC sensitization. Blood for TCR sequencing was provided by twenty-nine alopecia patients at one to four time points (pre-sensitization, 2, 6 and 24 weeks). Findings and caveats that apply to the study as a whole: The number of TCRs above 1 in 1000 frequency did not change with DPC sensitization; there was no evidence of global repertoire structure alterations. All patients had alopecia, a presumed autoimmune disease, so their immune response might differ from that of healthy individuals. After repeated subsampling, the strength of the expansion versus patch-test correlation and the threshold at which it became significant changed. Patch test score correlated positively with the number of PT1 expanded TCRs, reaching significance at thresholds 8, 16 and 32 but not at 4. Significantly more large CDR3 similarity clusters were formed by expanded TCRs than by pre-sensitization or healthy control sets, consistent with antigen-driven responses.

As regards this clonotype: The antigen it binds to is not known. No per-base quality is available; no much larger clone lies one base away.

The intended sense of this specimen's time point label: patch test 1, 2 weeks after DPC sensitization. What the treatment or condition label conveys for this sample: therapeutic diphenylcyclopropenone sensitization with weekly scalp DPC. Blood at each patch-test visit was drawn before the patch test was applied. Eligible patients were aged 18 to 70, diagnosed with alopecia, deemed suitable for DPC therapy, and excluded if pregnant. Total RNA was extracted from unfractionated whole blood collected in Tempus Blood RNA tubes. The germline V gene (reference sequence) specifies LNHNV as CDR1 and YYDKDF as CDR2. V is reduced by 0 bases and J by 5 bases, leaving a spacing of 14 bases between them. The CDR3 covers 15 residues, taking in both the cysteine and the phenylalanine. The entry retains the CDR3 DNA only, 45 bases that are in frame from base 1. The receptor library was made with RACE. The instrument was a NextSeq 500. Library preparation attached unique molecular identifiers to individual cDNA molecules for quantitative, reproducible TCR counting. Each blood RNA sample was used to sequence both TCR alpha and TCR beta chains. In the paper's pipeline: A median of approximately 100,000 TCRs per sample was observed, with a range of roughly 23,224 to 700,000. The Decombinator software suite was used to annotate V, J and CDR3 in the TCR reads. For the PS versus PT1 abundance plots, all samples were subsampled to the same number of TCRs (28,000). Expanded TCRs were defined as absent before sensitization and observed at least eight times at the 2-week time point. TCRdb reanalyzed the raw reads on its own, using fastp at Q25 for trimming and MiXCR for clone calling, and kept in-frame beta chains. Entries that share a CDR3 protein sequence are merged under the most common genes and DNA. In this record, the V and J calls reflect TCRdb's handling and not the investigators' own analysis. The sample includes approximately 73,000 distinct CDR3 sequences, with 10% observed a single time. The ten largest clones capture 1.3% to 1.5% of the sample.

Sample: whole blood, taken in connection with sensitization to the hapten diphenylcyclopropenone (DPC). The chain is assembled from TRBV15 and TRBJ2-7, with the D gene possibly TRBD1 or TRBD2, each one fitting 5 bases. This TCR derives from a woman between 50 and 59 years old with alopecia areata. Some clones in this sample may be carry-over from other donors' samples. The DNA sequence is TGTGCCACCAGCAGAGATTGGGCAGGGACCCACGAGCAGTACTTC. Translated, this gives CATSRDWAGTHEQYF.